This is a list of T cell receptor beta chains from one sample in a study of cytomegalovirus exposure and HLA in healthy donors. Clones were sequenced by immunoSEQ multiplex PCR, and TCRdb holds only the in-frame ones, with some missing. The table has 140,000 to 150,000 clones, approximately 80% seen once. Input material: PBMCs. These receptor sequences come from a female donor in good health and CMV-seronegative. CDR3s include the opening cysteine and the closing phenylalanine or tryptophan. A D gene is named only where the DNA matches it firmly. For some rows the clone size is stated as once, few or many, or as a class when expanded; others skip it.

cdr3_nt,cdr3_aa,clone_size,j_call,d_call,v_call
TGTGCCAGCAGCTCCGGGACAGTCAATCAGCCCCAGCATTTT,CASSSGTVNQPQHF,few,TRBJ1-5,TRBD1,TRBV7-9
TGCGCCAGCAGCCAAGGTTGGAGCTTCCCTAAGTACGAGCAGTACTTC,CASSQGWSFPKYEQYF,.,TRBJ2-7,.,TRBV4-3
TGCGCCAGCAGCCAAGAAATGCGTGCGGGCTACACCTTC,CASSQEMRAGYTF,.,TRBJ1-2,.,TRBV4-1
TGTGCCAGCACCCCAGGTCTTAGGTCCTCCAATGAGCAGTTCTTC,CASTPGLRSSNEQFF,.,TRBJ2-1,.,TRBV11-2
TGCGCCAGCAGCCTCCGGGGGGGGTTTAACTATGGCTACACCTTC,CASSLRGGFNYGYTF,.,TRBJ1-2,.,TRBV4-3
TGCGCCACCCGGGGAAACAGTGCGACCCGAAAAAATCAGCCCCAGCATTTT,CATRGNSATRKNQPQHF,.,TRBJ1-5,.,TRBV10-1
TGTGCCAGTAGTGTGGGACTAGCGGGATTGAATGAGCAGTTCTTC,CASSVGLAGLNEQFF,.,TRBJ2-1,TRBD2,TRBV19
TGTGCCAGCTCAGGGGGCAGGGGAAACACCATATATTTT,CASSGGRGNTIYF,.,TRBJ1-3,TRBD1,TRBV6-5
TGTGCCAGCAGTCCGCGGGTTTCCTACGAGCAGTACTTC,CASSPRVSYEQYF,.,TRBJ2-7,.,TRBV28
TGTGCCAGCAGTTCCCCCCTGCTAGCCCTGAACACCGGGGAGCTGTTTTTT,CASSSPLLALNTGELFF,.,TRBJ2-2,.,TRBV28
TGTGCCATCAGAAAGGGCCGGGACATCGACGAGCAGTACTTC,CAIRKGRDIDEQYF,.,TRBJ2-7,.,TRBV10-3
TGCGCCAGCGGCGCGGGGCCGGAAGTTCACGAGCAGTACTTC,CASGAGPEVHEQYF,.,TRBJ2-7,.,TRBV5-1
TGTGCCAGCAGTTACGACAGGGGAAGTGGCTACCCCTTC,CASSYDRGSGYPF,.,TRBJ1-2,TRBD1,TRBV6-5
TGCAGCGTGACTGAGGGAGGCTACACCTTC,CSVTEGGYTF,.,TRBJ1-2,.,TRBV29-1
TGTGCCAGTAGTATCGTGGGAGGGATGCTGCGCGGGGAGCTGTTTTTT,CASSIVGGMLRGELFF,.,TRBJ2-2,TRBD2,TRBV19
TGTGCCAGCATTTGGGGACATCAAGAGACCCAGTACTTC,CASIWGHQETQYF,.,TRBJ2-5,.,TRBV5-5
TGTGCCAGCAGCGAGGGGCGGGAGGGTAGCTCCTACGAGCAGTACTTC,CASSEGREGSSYEQYF,.,TRBJ2-7,TRBD2,TRBV7-9
TGTGCCAGCAATCGGGACTCCTCTCCCAATGAGCAGTTCTTC,CASNRDSSPNEQFF,.,TRBJ2-1,.,TRBV6-1
TGCGCCTCCCGACTTACAGATACGCAGTATTTT,CASRLTDTQYF,.,TRBJ2-3,.,TRBV5-1
TGTGCCTGGAGTGTAGGCCTTACTAGCGGGAGGGCCTACGAGCAGTACTTC,CAWSVGLTSGRAYEQYF,.,TRBJ2-7,TRBD2,TRBV30
TGTGCCAGCCTAATGGTTGGGGTTACAGGAGCTTTCTTT,CASLMVGVTGAFF,few,TRBJ1-1,.,TRBV6-1
TGTGCCAGCGGTCTACAGGGGCCGGGACAAGAGACCCAGTACTTC,CASGLQGPGQETQYF,once,TRBJ2-5,TRBD1,TRBV28
TGTGCCAGCAGCGAATACGGACAGGGCGGATCACCCCTCCACTTT,CASSEYGQGGSPLHF,once,TRBJ1-6,TRBD1,TRBV25-1
TGTGCCAGCAGCGTAGGACAGGGGGCATCCGAGCAGTACTTC,CASSVGQGASEQYF,.,TRBJ2-7,TRBD1,TRBV9
TGTGCCAGCAGCTGGACGGGACAGGGCACAGATACGCAGTATTTT,CASSWTGQGTDTQYF,once,TRBJ2-3,TRBD1,TRBV11-3
TGTGCCACGCTTGAGGGACAGAAAGTCTACGAGCAGTACTTC,CATLEGQKVYEQYF,.,TRBJ2-7,TRBD1,TRBV10-3
TGCGCCAGCAGTGTGGGGGGGAGGGGAGAGACCCAGTACTTC,CASSVGGRGETQYF,few,TRBJ2-5,TRBD2,TRBV10-2
TGCAGCGCCGCCCGGACAGGGGAGGTCTATGGCTACACCTTC,CSAARTGEVYGYTF,.,TRBJ1-2,TRBD1,TRBV29-1
TGCAGCGTTGGGGGGCTCAGAGGTCAGCCCCAGCATTTT,CSVGGLRGQPQHF,once,TRBJ1-5,.,TRBV29-1
TGTGCCAGCAGCCCGTTAGCGGAAAGGTCTGGCAATGAGCAGTTCTTC,CASSPLAERSGNEQFF,.,TRBJ2-1,.,TRBV7-3
TGTGCCACCAGCAGAGATGGGTCACGGGGGGAGACCCAGTACTTC,CATSRDGSRGETQYF,.,TRBJ2-5,.,TRBV15
TGTGCCAGCAGCGGGAGGGACAGTAGGATCTATGGCTACACCTTC,CASSGRDSRIYGYTF,.,TRBJ1-2,TRBD1,TRBV6-5
TGTGCAGAGGTCCAAGCAACTAATGAAAAACTGTTTTTT,CAEVQATNEKLFF,.,TRBJ1-4,.,TRBV21-1
TGTGCCAGCAGCCGACGCGGGGGGGCAGGAGATACGCAGTATTTT,CASSRRGGAGDTQYF,.,TRBJ2-3,TRBD2,TRBV7-8
TGCGCCAGCAGCCAAGTCCCCAATCTAGCGGATCCCTTGGGTGAGCAGTTCTTC,CASSQVPNLADPLGEQFF,few,TRBJ2-1,TRBD2,TRBV4-1
TGTGCCAGCTCACCCGTCGGGACTCCAGAGACCCAGTACTTC,CASSPVGTPETQYF,.,TRBJ2-5,.,TRBV18
TGTGCCAGCAGCTTTCGGTCAGACAGGTACGAGCAGTACTTC,CASSFRSDRYEQYF,.,TRBJ2-7,.,TRBV7-9
TGCGCCAGCAGTCCTACAGGGAGTTGGGAGACCCAGTACTTC,CASSPTGSWETQYF,few,TRBJ2-5,.,TRBV5-1
TGCGCCAGCAGCTTTAGCGTCACCGGGGAGCTGTTTTTT,CASSFSVTGELFF,.,TRBJ2-2,.,TRBV5-1
TGTGCCACCAGCAGAGCCCTCCCCACTCAGGGGCGCGAGCAGTACTTC,CATSRALPTQGREQYF,.,TRBJ2-7,.,TRBV15
TGTGCCAGCAGTGAACGGCGGGGGGGGAATCAGCCCCAGCATTTT,CASSERRGGNQPQHF,.,TRBJ1-5,.,TRBV6-1
TGTGCCAGCAGGAGACCGGGACAATCCTACGAGCAGTACTTC,CASRRPGQSYEQYF,.,TRBJ2-7,.,TRBV6-5
TGCGCCAGCAGCTCCACTAGCGGGAGCTCCTACAATGAGCAGTTCTTC,CASSSTSGSSYNEQFF,.,TRBJ2-1,TRBD2,TRBV5-1
TGTGCCAGCAGCTTTATGGCGAACACTGAAGCTTTCTTT,CASSFMANTEAFF,few,TRBJ1-1,.,TRBV11-3
TGTGCCAGCAGCTTATTGCTGGGGCCAGATCAGCCCCAGCATTTT,CASSLLLGPDQPQHF,once,TRBJ1-5,.,TRBV7-2
TGTGCCAGCAGTGAAGCTTGGGGACAGGCTGATGGCTACACCTTC,CASSEAWGQADGYTF,.,TRBJ1-2,TRBD1,TRBV6-1
TGCGCCAGCAGCCAAGATCGATTGGTCTTCCCGCACAATGGCTACACCTTC,CASSQDRLVFPHNGYTF,.,TRBJ1-2,.,TRBV4-3
TGTGCCAGCAGCTTACGGAGACTTTCTATAGCGAAAGAGCAGTTCTTC,CASSLRRLSIAKEQFF,.,TRBJ2-1,.,TRBV11-1
TGCGCCAGCAGCCCGGGGAGGAACTACGAGCAGTACTTC,CASSPGRNYEQYF,.,TRBJ2-7,.,TRBV5-1
TGTGCCAGCAGCAGTAATGACTATGGCTACACCTTC,CASSSNDYGYTF,.,TRBJ1-2,.,TRBV28
TGTGCCAGCAGCTTAGGGACAGGGAGCATTCCTGAAGCTTTCTTT,CASSLGTGSIPEAFF,.,TRBJ1-1,TRBD1,TRBV7-9
TGTGCCAGCAGCCCGGAGAGACACAATGAGCAGTTCTTC,CASSPERHNEQFF,.,TRBJ2-1,.,TRBV6-1
TGCGCCAGCAGCTTGGGAGGCAGCCAACTTACCTACGAGCAGTACTTC,CASSLGGSQLTYEQYF,.,TRBJ2-7,.,TRBV5-1
TGTGCCAGCAGCGTAGGCGGCACGGGAGGGTACAATGAGCAGTTCTTC,CASSVGGTGGYNEQFF,.,TRBJ2-1,TRBD2,TRBV9
TGTGCCAGCAGCTTGCGGGGGGGGTACAATGAGCAGTTCTTC,CASSLRGGYNEQFF,.,TRBJ2-1,TRBD2,TRBV7-9
TGTGCCAGCAGGGGGATGACAGCCAACTATGGCTACACCTTC,CASRGMTANYGYTF,.,TRBJ1-2,.,TRBV28
TGTGCCAGCTCACCATTCAGCGGGACAGGGGATGGAGGTCAAGGAGAGCAGTTCTTC,CASSPFSGTGDGGQGEQFF,.,TRBJ2-1,TRBD1,TRBV18
TGTGCCAGCATGTCCAGCTCGCGGGAGCAGTACTTC,CASMSSSREQYF,.,TRBJ2-7,.,TRBV2
TGTGCCAGCAGCTCGGGACAGTCCCCCGAGACCCAGTACTTC,CASSSGQSPETQYF,.,TRBJ2-5,TRBD1,TRBV2
TGTGCCAGCAGCTTGGATCGGGGGGGAGTTTTGAGGGAGACCCAGTACTTC,CASSLDRGGVLRETQYF,.,TRBJ2-5,TRBD2,TRBV5-4